The subject of this entry is one TCR beta chain. The assay was immunoSEQ multiplex PCR, and TCRdb's table has in-frame clones only and misses some. The sample consists of about 51,000 clones, 85% to 95% of them appearing once. These data belong to a study of T cell changes during pregnancy in multiple sclerosis. Sequencing was performed on CD4+ T cells from peripheral blood mononuclear cells, taken in the second trimester of pregnancy. The receptor was isolated from a female donor with multiple sclerosis, enrolled in a pregnancy study.

The chain's CDR3 is CASSISAGGNSPLHF. In nucleotides, the CDR3 is TGTGCCAGTAGTATATCAGCAGGGGGCAATTCACCCCTCCACTTT. The rearrangement links TRBV19 to TRBJ1-6; 8 bases align to TRBD1. After removal of 2 bases from V and 7 bases from J, the junction contained 4 bases not matched to a gene. Germline lookup yields CDR1 LNHDA and CDR2 SQIVND (reference sequence). This CDR3 region has 15 residues.